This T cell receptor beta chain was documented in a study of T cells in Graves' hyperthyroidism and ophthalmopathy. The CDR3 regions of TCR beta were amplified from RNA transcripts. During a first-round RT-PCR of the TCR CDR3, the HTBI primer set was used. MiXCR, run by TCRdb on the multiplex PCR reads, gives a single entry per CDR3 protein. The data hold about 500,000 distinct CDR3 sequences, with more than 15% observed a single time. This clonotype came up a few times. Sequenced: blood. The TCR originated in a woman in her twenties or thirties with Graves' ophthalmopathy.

CDR3 bases: TGCAGTGCTAGGAACTACAAAGCGAATGAAAAACTGTTTTTT. Translating gives CSARNYKANEKLFF. This chain uses TRBV20-1 with TRBJ1-4; D remains ambiguous. The V gene's germline CDR1 is DFQATT and CDR2 SNEGSKA (reference sequence). V was trimmed by 3 bases and J by 5 bases, leaving 13 bases between them. The CDR3 loop spans 14 amino acids.